The 2 T cell receptor beta chains below come from one sample, sequenced in a study of blood T cell repertoires in COVID-19. The protocol was immunoSEQ multiplex PCR, while the TCRdb copy is restricted to in-frame clones and leaves out a portion. The table lists approximately 150,000 clones, roughly 81% of them singletons. What was sequenced was peripheral blood. The receptor source for this set is a woman between 50 and 59 years old with COVID-19, enrolled during active disease.

CDR3 nucleotides: TGTGCCAGCAGCGCCACCGGGACAGGGGCCGCCGAGCAGTACTTC. Residues: CASSATGTGAAEQYF. The chain recombines TRBV9 with TRBJ2-7; 10 bases line up with TRBD1. V shed 3 bases, J shed 6 bases, and the junction held 9 bases outside the gene matches. CDR3 size: 15 residues. CDR1 and CDR2 (germline): SGDLS, YYNGEE.

V is TRBV2 and J is TRBJ2-7; TRBD2 is a possible D gene (7 bases). Per germline, CDR1 SNHLY and CDR2 FYNNEI. Trimming shortened V by 2 bases and J by 2 bases, and 10 bases separated the two germline ends. The CDR3 is 14 amino acids. The CDR3 loop is CASSEQGTTYEQYF. CDR3 in DNA: TGTGCCAGCAGTGAACAGGGGACTACCTACGAGCAGTACTTC.